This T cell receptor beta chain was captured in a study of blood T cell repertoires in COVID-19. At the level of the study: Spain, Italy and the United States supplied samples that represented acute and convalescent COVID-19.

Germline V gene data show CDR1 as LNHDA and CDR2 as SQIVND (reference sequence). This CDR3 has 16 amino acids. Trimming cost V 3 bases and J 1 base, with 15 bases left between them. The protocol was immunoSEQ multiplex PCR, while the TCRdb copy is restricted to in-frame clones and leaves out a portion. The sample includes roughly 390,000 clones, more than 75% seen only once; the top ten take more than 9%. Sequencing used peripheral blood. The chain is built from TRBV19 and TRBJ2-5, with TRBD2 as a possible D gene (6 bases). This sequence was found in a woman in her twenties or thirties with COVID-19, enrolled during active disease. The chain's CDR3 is CASSIFRGIGQETQYF. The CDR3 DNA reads TGTGCCAGTAGTATCTTTCGGGGGATAGGCCAAGAGACCCAGTACTTC.